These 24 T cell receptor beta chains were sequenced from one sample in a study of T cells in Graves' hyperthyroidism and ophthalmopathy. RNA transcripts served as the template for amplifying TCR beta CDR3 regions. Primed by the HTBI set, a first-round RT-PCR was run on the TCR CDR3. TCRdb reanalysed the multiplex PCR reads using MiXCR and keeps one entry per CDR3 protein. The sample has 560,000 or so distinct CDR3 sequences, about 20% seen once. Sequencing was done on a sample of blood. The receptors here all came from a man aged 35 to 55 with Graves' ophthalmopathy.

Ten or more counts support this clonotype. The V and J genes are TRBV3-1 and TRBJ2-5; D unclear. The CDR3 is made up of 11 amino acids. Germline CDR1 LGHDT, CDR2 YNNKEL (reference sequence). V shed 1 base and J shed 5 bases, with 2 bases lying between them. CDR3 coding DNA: TGTGCCAGCAGCCAAGGGGAGACCCAGTACTTC. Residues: CASSQGETQYF.

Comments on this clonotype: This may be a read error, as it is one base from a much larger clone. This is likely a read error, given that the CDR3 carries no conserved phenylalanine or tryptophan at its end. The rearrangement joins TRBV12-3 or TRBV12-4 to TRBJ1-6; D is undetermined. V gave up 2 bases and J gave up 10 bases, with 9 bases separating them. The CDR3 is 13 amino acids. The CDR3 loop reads CASSLQVDSPLHL. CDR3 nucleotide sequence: TGTGCCAGCAGTTTACAGGTTGACTCACCCCTCCACCTT.

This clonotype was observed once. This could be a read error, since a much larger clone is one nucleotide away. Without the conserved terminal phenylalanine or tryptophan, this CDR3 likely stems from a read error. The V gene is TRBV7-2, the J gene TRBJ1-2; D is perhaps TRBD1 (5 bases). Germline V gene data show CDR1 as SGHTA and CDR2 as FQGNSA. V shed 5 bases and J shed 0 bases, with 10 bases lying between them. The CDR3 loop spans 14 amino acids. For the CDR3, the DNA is TGTGCCAGCAGCCCGGAGACAGCTAACTATGGCTACACCATC. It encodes CASSPETANYGYTI.

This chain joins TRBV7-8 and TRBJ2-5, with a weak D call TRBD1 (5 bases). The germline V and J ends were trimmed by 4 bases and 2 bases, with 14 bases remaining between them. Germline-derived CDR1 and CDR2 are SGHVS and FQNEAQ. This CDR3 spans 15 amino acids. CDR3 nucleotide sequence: TGTGCCAGCAGCTCCTTATCGGACACTCAAGAGACCCAGTACTTC. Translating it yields CASSSLSDTQETQYF.

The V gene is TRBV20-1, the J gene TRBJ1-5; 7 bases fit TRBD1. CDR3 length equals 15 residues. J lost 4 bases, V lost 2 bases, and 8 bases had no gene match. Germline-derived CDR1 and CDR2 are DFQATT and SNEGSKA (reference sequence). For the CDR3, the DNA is TGCAGTGCTAGATTAGGGGGACAGCTAAATCAGCCCCAGCATTTT. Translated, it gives CSARLGGQLNQPQHF.

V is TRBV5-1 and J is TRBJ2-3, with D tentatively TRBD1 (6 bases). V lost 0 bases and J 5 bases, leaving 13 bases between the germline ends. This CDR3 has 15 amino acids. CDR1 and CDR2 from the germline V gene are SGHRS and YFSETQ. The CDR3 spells CASSLVWGQGDTQYF. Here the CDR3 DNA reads TGCGCCAGCAGCTTGGTGTGGGGGCAAGGAGATACGCAGTATTTT.

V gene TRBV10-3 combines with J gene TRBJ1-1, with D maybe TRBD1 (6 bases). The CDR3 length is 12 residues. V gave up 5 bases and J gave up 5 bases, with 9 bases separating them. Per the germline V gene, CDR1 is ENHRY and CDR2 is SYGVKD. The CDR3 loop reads CAISTGRTEAFF. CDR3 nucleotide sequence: TGTGCCATCAGTACAGGGAGAACTGAAGCTTTCTTT.

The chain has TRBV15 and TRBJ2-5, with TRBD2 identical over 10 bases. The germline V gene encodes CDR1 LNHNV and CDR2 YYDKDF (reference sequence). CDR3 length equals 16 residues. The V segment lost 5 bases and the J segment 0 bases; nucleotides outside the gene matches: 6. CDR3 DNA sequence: TGTGCCACCAGCTTAAAGCGGGAGGGTAACCAAGAGACCCAGTACTTC. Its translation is CATSLKREGNQETQYF.

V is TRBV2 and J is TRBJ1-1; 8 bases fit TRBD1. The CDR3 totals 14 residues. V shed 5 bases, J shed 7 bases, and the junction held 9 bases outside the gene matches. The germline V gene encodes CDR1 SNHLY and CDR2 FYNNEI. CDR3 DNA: TGTGCCAGCAGTCCACCGGGACAGGTTGGTGAAGCTTTCTTT. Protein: CASSPPGQVGEAFF.

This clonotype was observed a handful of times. Written as DNA, the CDR3 is TGTGCCAGCAGCTTAGCGACGAGGGTGGGTGAAAAACTGTTTTTT. Its protein is CASSLATRVGEKLFF. The V call is TRBV7-9, the J call TRBJ1-4; D remains ambiguous. Trimming took off 0 bases at V and 7 bases at J, with 12 bases between the two ends. Germline CDR1 and CDR2: SEHNR and FQNEAQ (reference sequence). CDR3 length: 15 residues.

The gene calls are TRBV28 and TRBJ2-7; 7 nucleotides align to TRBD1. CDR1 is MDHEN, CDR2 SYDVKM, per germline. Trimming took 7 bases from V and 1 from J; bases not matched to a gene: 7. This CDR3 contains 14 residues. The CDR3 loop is CASMTGPRSYEQYF. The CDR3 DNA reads TGTGCCAGCATGACAGGGCCCCGGTCCTACGAGCAGTACTTC.

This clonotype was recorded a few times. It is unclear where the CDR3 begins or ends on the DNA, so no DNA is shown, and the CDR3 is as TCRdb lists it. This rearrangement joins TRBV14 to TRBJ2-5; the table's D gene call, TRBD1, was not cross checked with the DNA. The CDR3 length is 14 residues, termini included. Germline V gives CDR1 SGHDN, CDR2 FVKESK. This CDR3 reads CASSQVGQGASPYF.

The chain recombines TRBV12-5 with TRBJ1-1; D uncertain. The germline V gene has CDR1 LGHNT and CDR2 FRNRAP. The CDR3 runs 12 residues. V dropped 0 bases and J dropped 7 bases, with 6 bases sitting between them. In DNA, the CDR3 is TGTGCTAGTGGTTTGGTACCAGGTGAAGCTTTCTTT. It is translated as CASGLVPGEAFF. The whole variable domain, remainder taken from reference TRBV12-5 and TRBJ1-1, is DARVTQTPRHKVTEMGQEVTMRCQPILGHNTVFWYRQTMMQGLELLAYFRNRAPLDDSGMPKDRFSAEMPDATLATLKIQPSEPRDSAVYFCASGLVPGEAFFGQGTRLTVV.

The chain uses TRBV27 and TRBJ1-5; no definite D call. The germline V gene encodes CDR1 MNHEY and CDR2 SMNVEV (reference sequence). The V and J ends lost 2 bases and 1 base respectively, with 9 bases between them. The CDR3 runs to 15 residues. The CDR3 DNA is TGTGCCAGCAGTTTAAGATCCGGCAGCAATCAGCCCCAGCATTTT. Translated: CASSLRSGSNQPQHF.

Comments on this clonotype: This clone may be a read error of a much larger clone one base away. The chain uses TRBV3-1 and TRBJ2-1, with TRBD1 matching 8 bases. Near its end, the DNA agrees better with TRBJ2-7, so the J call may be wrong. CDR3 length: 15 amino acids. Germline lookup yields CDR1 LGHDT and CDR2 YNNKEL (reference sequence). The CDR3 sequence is CASSRPDRAYNEQYF. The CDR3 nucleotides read TGTGCCAGCAGCCGACCGGACAGGGCTTACAATGAGCAGTACTTC.

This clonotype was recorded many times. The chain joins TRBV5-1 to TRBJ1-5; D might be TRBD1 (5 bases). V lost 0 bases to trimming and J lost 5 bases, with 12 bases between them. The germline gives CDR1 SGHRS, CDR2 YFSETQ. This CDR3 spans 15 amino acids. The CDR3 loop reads CASSLEGQYHQPQHF. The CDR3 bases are TGCGCCAGCAGCTTGGAAGGACAATACCATCAGCCCCAGCATTTT.

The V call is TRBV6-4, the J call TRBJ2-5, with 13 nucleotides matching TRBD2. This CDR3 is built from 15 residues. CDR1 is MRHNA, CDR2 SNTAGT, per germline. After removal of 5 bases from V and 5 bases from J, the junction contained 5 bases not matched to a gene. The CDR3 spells CASSSGLAGDETQYF. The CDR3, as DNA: TGTGCCAGCAGTTCCGGACTAGCGGGAGATGAGACCCAGTACTTC.

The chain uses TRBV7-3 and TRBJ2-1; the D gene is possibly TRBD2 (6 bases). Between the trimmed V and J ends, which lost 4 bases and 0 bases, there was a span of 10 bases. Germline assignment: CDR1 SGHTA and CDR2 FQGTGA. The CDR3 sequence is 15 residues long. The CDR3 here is CASSSGGPSYNEQFF. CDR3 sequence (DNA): TGTGCCAGCAGCTCCGGGGGACCCTCCTACAATGAGCAGTTCTTC.

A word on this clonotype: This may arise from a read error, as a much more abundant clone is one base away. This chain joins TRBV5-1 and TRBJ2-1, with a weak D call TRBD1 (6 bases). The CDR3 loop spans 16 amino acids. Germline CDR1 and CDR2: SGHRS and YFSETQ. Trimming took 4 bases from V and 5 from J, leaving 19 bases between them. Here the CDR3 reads CASSGWGQGSHNEQFF. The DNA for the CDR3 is TGCGCCAGCAGCGGGTGGGGGCAGGGATCCCACAATGAGCAGTTCTTC.

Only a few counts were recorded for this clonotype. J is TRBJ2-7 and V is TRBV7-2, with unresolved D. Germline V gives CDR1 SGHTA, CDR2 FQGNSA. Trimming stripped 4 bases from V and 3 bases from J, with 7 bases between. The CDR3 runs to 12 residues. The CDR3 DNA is TGTGCCAGCAGCTCCGTCAGCTACGAGCAGTACTTC. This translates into CASSSVSYEQYF.

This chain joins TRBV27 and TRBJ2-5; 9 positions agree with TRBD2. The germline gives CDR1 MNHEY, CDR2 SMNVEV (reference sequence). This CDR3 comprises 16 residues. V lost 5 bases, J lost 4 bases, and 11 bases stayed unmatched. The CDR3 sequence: CASSELRGGVRETQYF. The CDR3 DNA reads TGTGCCAGCAGTGAGCTTCGCGGGGGGGTACGAGAGACCCAGTACTTC.

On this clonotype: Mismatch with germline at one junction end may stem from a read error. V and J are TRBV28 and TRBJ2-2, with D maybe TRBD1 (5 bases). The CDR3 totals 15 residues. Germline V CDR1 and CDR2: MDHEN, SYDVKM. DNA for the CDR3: TGTGCCAGCAGTGGGGCAGGCCAGAGCACCTGGGAGCTGTTTTTT. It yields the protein CASSGAGQSTWELFF. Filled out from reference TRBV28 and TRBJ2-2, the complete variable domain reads DVKVTQSSRYLVKRTGEKVFLECVQDMDHENMFWYRQDPGLGLRLIYFSYDVKMKEKGDIPEGYSVSREKKERFSLILESASTNQTSMYLCASSGAGQSTWELFFGEGSRLTVL.

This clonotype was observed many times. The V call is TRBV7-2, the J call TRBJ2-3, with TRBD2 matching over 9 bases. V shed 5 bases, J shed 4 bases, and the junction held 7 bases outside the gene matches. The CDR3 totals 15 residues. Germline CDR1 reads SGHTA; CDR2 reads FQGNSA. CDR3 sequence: CASSLGVAGADTQYF. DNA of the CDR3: TGTGCCAGCAGCCTTGGGGTAGCGGGAGCAGATACGCAGTATTTT.

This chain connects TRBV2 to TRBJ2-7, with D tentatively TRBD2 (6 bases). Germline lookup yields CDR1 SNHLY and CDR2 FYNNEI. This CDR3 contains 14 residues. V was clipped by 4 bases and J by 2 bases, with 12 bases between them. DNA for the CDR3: TGTGCCAGCAGTGTAGCTAGCGTGGCCTACGAGCAGTACTTC. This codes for CASSVASVAYEQYF.